A selection of T cell receptor beta chains follows, all from one sample in a study of chemoradiotherapy in HPV16-positive cancers. Data came from immunoSEQ multiplex PCR; TCRdb stores just in-frame clones and leaves some out. The table shows about 3,400 clones, with 75% to 95% occurring only once. This material consisted of blood, taken from a patient who underwent chemoradiotherapy. The receptors stem from a human donor with HPV-associated anogenital cancer. Each CDR3 is given with its conserved first and last residue. A D gene is named only where the DNA matches it firmly. Size is omitted from some rows. Given values are once, few, many or a class for expanded clones.

v_call	clone_size	j_call	d_call	cdr3_aa	cdr3_nt
TRBV19	.	TRBJ1-1	.	CASSPRGSNTEAFF	TGTGCCAGTAGTCCCCGGGGATCGAACACTGAAGCTTTCTTT
TRBV7-2	.	TRBJ2-5	TRBD1	CASSLGVTGGQETQYF	TGTGCCAGCAGCTTAGGAGTGACAGGGGGCCAAGAGACCCAGTACTTC
TRBV28	once	TRBJ1-4	TRBD1	CASSLVLRGRHEKLFF	TGTGCCAGCAGTTTGGTATTAAGGGGGCGTCATGAAAAACTGTTTTTT
TRBV7-9	.	TRBJ2-5	TRBD1	CASTRGHETQYF	TGTGCCAGCACCAGGGGGCATGAGACCCAGTACTTC
TRBV9	.	TRBJ1-4	TRBD1	CASSAGASGQQNEKLFF	TGTGCCAGCAGCGCGGGGGCCTCGGGACAGCAAAATGAAAAACTGTTTTTT
TRBV18	.	TRBJ2-1	.	CASSLNPIDEQFF	TGTGCCAGCTCATTGAACCCAATCGATGAGCAGTTCTTC
TRBV5-6	.	TRBJ2-1	TRBD1	CASSLAGQYNEQFF	TGTGCCAGCAGCTTGGCGGGACAGTACAATGAGCAGTTCTTC
TRBV7-8	.	TRBJ2-3	.	CASSLVTARLDTQYF	TGTGCCAGCAGCTTAGTGACTGCCCGTCTGGATACGCAGTATTTT
TRBV6-1	.	TRBJ2-1	.	CASTRAYYNEQFF	TGTGCCAGCACCCGGGCCTACTACAATGAGCAGTTCTTC
TRBV6-1	once	TRBJ2-4	TRBD1	CASSVQGDSNLAKNIQYF	TGTGCCAGCAGTGTCCAAGGGGACAGCAATCTAGCCAAAAACATTCAGTACTTC
TRBV10-3	.	TRBJ1-2	.	CAISESSPRDVVGYTF	TGTGCCATCAGTGAGTCCTCCCCTAGGGACGTTGTAGGCTACACCTTC
TRBV7-6	.	TRBJ2-3	TRBD2	CASSSGLAGTSTDTQYF	TGTGCCAGCAGCTCGGGACTAGCGGGGACTAGCACAGATACGCAGTATTTT
TRBV6-1	.	TRBJ2-1	.	CASSERRSYNEQFF	TGTGCCAGCAGTGAACGTAGGTCCTACAATGAGCAGTTCTTC
TRBV7-9	.	TRBJ1-5	TRBD1	CASSLTGGNQPQHF	TGTGCCAGCAGCCTGACAGGGGGAAATCAGCCCCAGCATTTT
TRBV7-2	.	TRBJ2-1	TRBD2	CASSVGGGRVDEQFF	TGTGCCAGCAGCGTCGGCGGGGGTCGGGTGGATGAGCAGTTCTTC
TRBV28	.	TRBJ1-5	.	CASSDSGNQPQHF	TGTGCCAGCAGTGATAGTGGGAATCAGCCCCAGCATTTT
TRBV18	.	TRBJ2-2	.	CASSDPTGELFF	TGTGCCAGCTCAGATCCCACCGGGGAGCTGTTTTTT
TRBV5-4	.	TRBJ2-3	TRBD2	CASSFPSGTSTDTQYF	TGTGCCAGCAGCTTTCCTAGCGGGACTAGCACAGATACGCAGTATTTT
TRBV9	.	TRBJ2-3	.	CASSISGTDTQYF	TGTGCCAGCAGCATTAGCGGCACAGATACGCAGTATTTT
TRBV2	.	TRBJ1-2	.	CASVWGANYGYTF	TGTGCCAGCGTTTGGGGGGCTAACTATGGCTACACCTTC
TRBV9	.	TRBJ1-2	.	CASSVGGEGYGYTF	TGTGCCAGCAGCGTAGGAGGGGAGGGCTATGGCTACACCTTC
TRBV4-3	once	TRBJ2-7	TRBD1	CASSQAQQGYEQYF	TGCGCCAGCAGCCAAGCGCAACAGGGGTACGAGCAGTACTTC
TRBV6-5	.	TRBJ2-7	.	CASSYSGFQNEQYF	TGTGCCAGCAGTTACTCAGGGTTCCAGAACGAGCAGTACTTC
TRBV5-4	.	TRBJ1-1	TRBD1	CASSGGTGNTEAFF	TGTGCCAGCAGCGGGGGGACAGGGAACACTGAAGCTTTCTTT
TRBV9	.	TRBJ2-1	.	CASTATGVTYNEQFF	TGTGCCAGCACTGCGACAGGCGTGACCTACAATGAGCAGTTCTTC
TRBV7-2	.	TRBJ2-1	TRBD2	CASGAGGPLVPPEQFF	TGTGCCAGCGGGGCGGGAGGGCCTCTGGTCCCGCCTGAGCAGTTCTTC